Listed below are T cell receptor beta chains from one sample, sequenced in a study of blood T cell repertoires in COVID-19. Libraries were prepared by immunoSEQ multiplex PCR; TCRdb keeps only in-frame clonotypes and omits some of them. Among about 170,000 clones listed, more than 70% were seen once. Sequenced sample: peripheral blood. These receptors all stem from a man aged 50-59 years who had recovered from COVID-19. Each CDR3 is given without its conserved first and last residue. Each record gives: D gene, V gene, CDR3 protein. A D gene is named only where the DNA matches it firmly.

D: TRBD2
V: TRBV5-4
CDR3: ASSSWPSGGASTDTQY

D: TRBD1
V: TRBV5-6
CDR3: ASSVGTGRYNQPQH

D: -
V: TRBV11-2
CDR3: ASSTTGYEQY

D: TRBD1
V: TRBV28
CDR3: ASSLPLTGYTEAF

D: -
V: TRBV7-2
CDR3: ASSLRFEAF

D: -
V: TRBV6-1
CDR3: ASSEPGGSQPQH

D: TRBD1
V: TRBV18
CDR3: ASSPGTGNSYEQY

D: -
V: TRBV6-2/TRBV6-3
CDR3: ASSPGLTGNTEAF

D: TRBD2
V: TRBV28
CDR3: ASTGGAASVGANVLT

D: -
V: TRBV5-4
CDR3: ASSLAGGENTEAF

D: -
V: TRBV20-1
CDR3: SASARGGANYGYT

D: TRBD1
V: TRBV11-2
CDR3: ASSLEGQGNFDTQY

D: TRBD1
V: TRBV7-2
CDR3: ASSSPGTAYEQY

D: -
V: TRBV5-1
CDR3: ASSFWQKETQY

D: -
V: TRBV7-3
CDR3: ASSPPGTDTQY

D: -
V: TRBV7-9
CDR3: ASSLGGQPQH

D: TRBD2
V: TRBV30
CDR3: ATLAGGPTQY

D: -
V: TRBV7-9
CDR3: ASSLSFLADTQY

D: -
V: TRBV5-1
CDR3: ASSLDQAHGVEQY

D: TRBD1
V: TRBV5-1
CDR3: ASSLDRGEETQY

D: TRBD2
V: TRBV6-2/TRBV6-3
CDR3: ASSYSSSGVSWANVLT

D: -
V: TRBV18
CDR3: ASSPMGLGRTYEQY

D: TRBD1
V: TRBV5-1
CDR3: AGSTGGFADTQY

D: -
V: TRBV19
CDR3: ASSTYGRGSNQPQH

D: -
V: TRBV18
CDR3: ASSPPGGTEAF

D: -
V: TRBV9
CDR3: ASSVGPENTEAF

D: TRBD2
V: TRBV5-1
CDR3: ASSLELAGGTDTQY

D: TRBD1
V: TRBV5-4
CDR3: ASSFEPGQGAEKLF

D: TRBD1
V: TRBV24-1
CDR3: ATSDATRTGGYT

D: TRBD2
V: TRBV7-3
CDR3: ASSSSGRAETQY

D: TRBD2
V: TRBV6-5
CDR3: ASSRPGLGSYEQY

D: -
V: TRBV12-3/TRBV12-4
CDR3: ASSVSNTGELF

D: TRBD1
V: TRBV6-5
CDR3: ASRQGGGSPLH

D: -
V: TRBV6-5
CDR3: ASSREGIRNSPLH

D: -
V: TRBV5-4
CDR3: ASSLGTDYLQGNTIY

D: -
V: TRBV10-3
CDR3: ATQSQGSGSYNEQF

D: TRBD2
V: TRBV19
CDR3: ASTLSGSDEQF

D: TRBD1
V: TRBV11-2
CDR3: ASSPRDRGREKLF

D: -
V: TRBV19
CDR3: ASSPRRDTGELF

D: -
V: TRBV19
CDR3: ASSIGRIYGYT

D: -
V: TRBV28
CDR3: ASSSAGGSGEKLF

D: TRBD1
V: TRBV7-3
CDR3: ASSPGHGTGALDTQY

D: -
V: TRBV28
CDR3: ASGRRGNTEAF

D: TRBD1
V: TRBV5-1
CDR3: ASSSPGDSNGYT

D: TRBD1
V: TRBV10-1
CDR3: ASSEDRAGDEQY

D: TRBD1
V: TRBV6-2/TRBV6-3
CDR3: ASSYGGDRGYQETQY

D: -
V: TRBV2
CDR3: ASSEGANSPLH

D: -
V: TRBV6-6
CDR3: ASSSSSGTDTQY